This T cell receptor (beta chain) was recorded in a study of beta chain features in type 1 diabetes. Study-level background: Summed over all samples, the examined sorted cells came to 85 million to 140 million.

Whole-study findings and limits: Researchers report that Type 1 diabetes patients had moderately but significantly shorter TCRB CDR3s across all four CD4+ subsets.

CDR3 length: 15 amino acids. Germline lookup yields CDR1 SGHTA and CDR2 FQGNSA. V was clipped by 5 bases and J by 4 bases; unmatched bases: 6. With respect to this clone: Its antigen is unidentified. The sample holds other DNA sequences that translate to the same CDR3.

TCRB transcripts that were expressed got sequenced, as all of the isolated RNA had been reverse transcribed. The method was immunoSEQ multiplex PCR; TCRdb's version includes in-frame clones alone and lacks a portion of them. The table shows over 700,000 clones, with about a sixth occurring only once. This receptor was obtained from a woman aged 18-29 years in good health. The gene calls are TRBV7-2 and TRBJ2-1; TRBD1 matches 9 bases. Sequencing used naive CD4+ T cells from blood. CDR3 amino acids: CASSPPGTGYNEQFF. In DNA form, the CDR3 reads TGTGCCAGCAGCCCGCCTGGGACAGGGTACAATGAGCAGTTCTTC.